The rows below give T cell receptor beta chains drawn from one sample of a study of shared clonotypes between healthy human individuals. Assay used: immunoSEQ multiplex PCR; TCRdb lists only in-frame clones, some missing. The repertoire includes 800,000 to 1,200,000 clones, 70% to 80% of them detected once, and around 0.47% sits in the top ten. Sequencing used memory CD4+ T cells from PBMCs. These receptors came from a man younger than 30 in good health. Some clones in this sample may be carry-over from other donors' samples. Each CDR3 is given with its conserved first and last residue. The order of the fields is clone size, D gene, CDR3 length, V gene, J gene, CDR3 DNA, CDR3 protein. D genes are given only for firm matches. Clone size is not always given. Where it is, it says once, few, many or a class for expanded clones.

clone size: once
D gene: NA
CDR3 length: 16
V gene: TRBV7-8
J gene: TRBJ2-1
CDR3 DNA: TGTGCCAGCAGCTTAGGGCCGAACTCAACCTACAATGAGCAGTTCTTC
CDR3 protein: CASSLGPNSTYNEQFF

clone size: NA
D gene: NA
CDR3 length: 12
V gene: TRBV2
J gene: TRBJ1-1
CDR3 DNA: TGTGCCAGGGGGGCAGGGAGAACTGAAGCTTTCTTT
CDR3 protein: CARGAGRTEAFF

clone size: NA
D gene: NA
CDR3 length: 15
V gene: TRBV5-1
J gene: TRBJ1-3
CDR3 DNA: TGCGCCAGCAGCCCCGATGGAACGTCAGGAAACACCATATATTTT
CDR3 protein: CASSPDGTSGNTIYF

clone size: NA
D gene: NA
CDR3 length: 16
V gene: TRBV10-3
J gene: TRBJ2-7
CDR3 DNA: TGTGCCATCAGTGACGTGACGGGAGAGAACTCCTACGAGCAGTACTTC
CDR3 protein: CAISDVTGENSYEQYF

clone size: NA
D gene: NA
CDR3 length: 13
V gene: TRBV5-1
J gene: TRBJ2-1
CDR3 DNA: TGCGCCAGCAGCCCCGACTCGATTCAGGGGCAGTTCTTC
CDR3 protein: CASSPDSIQGQFF

clone size: once
D gene: TRBD2
CDR3 length: 16
V gene: TRBV4-3
J gene: TRBJ2-7
CDR3 DNA: TGCGCCAGCAGCCAAGAGGCTAGCGGGAGCTCCTACGAGCAGTACTTC
CDR3 protein: CASSQEASGSSYEQYF

clone size: few
D gene: NA
CDR3 length: 13
V gene: TRBV5-1
J gene: TRBJ1-1
CDR3 DNA: TGCGCCAGCAGGTCCCAGGGGAACACTGAAGCTTTCTTT
CDR3 protein: CASRSQGNTEAFF

clone size: NA
D gene: NA
CDR3 length: 20
V gene: TRBV27
J gene: TRBJ1-3
CDR3 DNA: TGTGCCAGCAGTTTACCGGAGAAACCGCAGGGGCGGTTTCCCAGGAACACCATATATTTT
CDR3 protein: CASSLPEKPQGRFPRNTIYF

clone size: NA
D gene: NA
CDR3 length: 16
V gene: TRBV4-1
J gene: TRBJ2-4
CDR3 DNA: TGCGCCAGCAGCCAAGACCCAGGGACGGACAAAAACATTCAGTACTTC
CDR3 protein: CASSQDPGTDKNIQYF

clone size: NA
D gene: NA
CDR3 length: 14
V gene: TRBV2
J gene: TRBJ1-3
CDR3 DNA: TGTGCCAGCAGTGCACAGAGCTCTGGAAACACCATATATTTT
CDR3 protein: CASSAQSSGNTIYF

clone size: NA
D gene: NA
CDR3 length: 13
V gene: TRBV28
J gene: TRBJ2-7
CDR3 DNA: TGTGCCAGCAGTAACCACCAGGGGACACAGCAGTACTTC
CDR3 protein: CASSNHQGTQQYF

clone size: once
D gene: NA
CDR3 length: 15
V gene: TRBV2
J gene: TRBJ2-2
CDR3 DNA: TGTGCCAGCAGACCGGGCTCTGGGAACACCGGGGAGCTGTTTTTT
CDR3 protein: CASRPGSGNTGELFF

clone size: once
D gene: NA
CDR3 length: 14
V gene: TRBV7-9
J gene: TRBJ2-5
CDR3 DNA: TGTGCCAGCAGCTTAGTGACAGGCCAAGAGACCCAGTACTTC
CDR3 protein: CASSLVTGQETQYF

clone size: few
D gene: NA
CDR3 length: 12
V gene: TRBV28
J gene: TRBJ1-4
CDR3 DNA: TGTGCCAGCAGTTTGCGAAATGAAAAACTGTTTTTT
CDR3 protein: CASSLRNEKLFF

clone size: NA
D gene: NA
CDR3 length: 15
V gene: TRBV5-1
J gene: TRBJ2-2
CDR3 DNA: TGCGCCAGCAGCTTGATGGTCAGGACTCCCGGGGAGCTGTTTTTT
CDR3 protein: CASSLMVRTPGELFF

clone size: once
D gene: NA
CDR3 length: 15
V gene: TRBV11-3
J gene: TRBJ1-1
CDR3 DNA: TGTGCCAGCAGCGCTGGGACGGGACAGAACACTGAAGCTTTCTTT
CDR3 protein: CASSAGTGQNTEAFF

clone size: NA
D gene: NA
CDR3 length: 14
V gene: TRBV5-1
J gene: TRBJ2-1
CDR3 DNA: TGCGCCAGCGCCCTGCTAGGGGCCTGGGATGAGCAGTTCTTC
CDR3 protein: CASALLGAWDEQFF

clone size: NA
D gene: NA
CDR3 length: 16
V gene: TRBV9
J gene: TRBJ1-3
CDR3 DNA: TGTGCCAGCAGCCCCGGGGAGGGGAGCTCTGGAAACACCATATATTTT
CDR3 protein: CASSPGEGSSGNTIYF

clone size: NA
D gene: TRBD1
CDR3 length: 12
V gene: TRBV6-6
J gene: TRBJ2-7
CDR3 DNA: TGTGCCAGCAGCCCGGGACAGCACGAGCAGTACTTC
CDR3 protein: CASSPGQHEQYF

clone size: few
D gene: NA
CDR3 length: 14
V gene: TRBV5-1
J gene: TRBJ2-7
CDR3 DNA: TGCGCCAGCAGCCCACAGCGACCTGACTACGAGCAGTACTTC
CDR3 protein: CASSPQRPDYEQYF

clone size: NA
D gene: TRBD1
CDR3 length: 14
V gene: TRBV19
J gene: TRBJ2-2
CDR3 DNA: TGTGCCAGTAGTAGAGACAGGGATCCCGGGGAGCTGTTTTTT
CDR3 protein: CASSRDRDPGELFF

clone size: NA
D gene: NA
CDR3 length: 11
V gene: TRBV9
J gene: TRBJ2-1
CDR3 DNA: TGTGCCAGCAGCTCCAACAATGAGCAGTTCTTC
CDR3 protein: CASSSNNEQFF